This paragraph covers one TCR beta chain sequence. Only in-frame clones appear in the TCRdb table, and some are missing; sequencing was by immunoSEQ multiplex PCR. Among 95,000 to 150,000 clones, over 80% were seen once, and the ten largest hold 5.5% to 7%. The source of the sample is a study of radiotherapy plus CTLA-4 blockade in lung cancer. The CDR3 is 14 residues long. The J segment lost 3 bases and the V segment lost 11 bases, leaving 9 bases of the junction unmatched. CDR1 SNHLY and CDR2 FYNNEI come from the germline V gene. Material: peripheral blood, obtained from a patient treated with radiotherapy plus ipilimumab. The sequence derives from a human donor with non-small cell lung cancer that progressed on radiotherapy plus ipilimumab. The V and J genes are TRBV2 and TRBJ1-5; 8 nucleotides agree with TRBD1. CDR3 DNA sequence: TGTGCCTCCCAACGGGACAGGTCCAATCAGCCCCAGCATTTT. Its protein is CASQRDRSNQPQHF.